These 14 T cell receptor beta chains were all obtained from the same sample, sequenced in a study of T-cell memory formation after mild COVID-19 (dated by TCRdb to the early 2020s). The library was prepared using 5' RACE. Instrument on record: Illumina NovaSeq 6000. The public reads were quality trimmed at Q25 with fastp and then assembled into clones with MiXCR by TCRdb, keeping productive beta chains. CDR3 protein sequences are deduplicated, and each keeps its most common genes and DNA. The sample has about 360,000 distinct CDR3 sequences on record, 13% to 15% of them singletons. The ten largest clones add up to around a fifth of the sample. Source material: PBMCs or a T cell subset sorted from them (not recorded which). These TCRs come from a man aged 18 to 29 who had mild COVID-19 (a few samples of this study predate the infection). The sample titles of this study are shuffled in the database, so cell type and time point are left out; the donor was told from shared clones.

The chain is built from TRBV20-1 and TRBJ2-1, with D uncertain. V was cut by 4 bases and J by 0 bases, with 10 bases left in between. The germline V gene has CDR1 DFQATT and CDR2 SNEGSKA (reference sequence). The CDR3 runs 14 residues. Written as DNA, the CDR3 is TGCAGTGCTACTCCGGTTAACTCCTACAATGAGCAGTTCTTC. Its protein is CSATPVNSYNEQFF.

Worth noting for this clonotype: It may be a read error: a sequence one base away is much more abundant. The chain recombines TRBV20-1 with TRBJ2-1, with D hard to call. Trimming pared 6 bases from V and 3 bases from J, leaving 18 bases between. CDR1 is DFQATT and CDR2 is SNEGSKA in the germline V gene (reference sequence). The CDR3 covers 15 residues. The CDR3 DNA is TGCAGTGCCCAGCCCTATGGCTCGGTCTACAATGAGCAGTTCTTC. Translating it yields CSAQPYGSVYNEQFF.

J is TRBJ1-1 and V is TRBV12-3 or TRBV12-4; D not resolved. This CDR3 is 15 amino acids long. Deletions cut 3 bases from V and 1 base from J, with 12 bases between. The CDR3, as DNA: TGTGCCAGCAGTTTTTGGCGGCGAAAGAACACTGAAGCTTTCTTT. Protein sequence: CASSFWRRKNTEAFF.

The chain is built from TRBV6-6 and TRBJ1-4, with 10 bases aligning to TRBD1. The CDR3 consists of 17 residues. The germline V gene has CDR1 MNHNY and CDR2 SVGAGI (reference sequence). Trimming removed 6 bases from V and 2 bases from J; junction bases left unmatched: 9. Here the CDR3 DNA reads TGTGCCAGCAGCGCCGGGACAGGGGCGTCTACTAATGAAAAACTGTTTTTT. It is translated as CASSAGTGASTNEKLFF.

The rearrangement links TRBV29-1 to TRBJ1-2; 8 nucleotides line up with TRBD1. With 6 bases clipped from V and 1 base from J, the junction kept 4 bases outside the gene matches. CDR3 length: 13 residues. CDR1 and CDR2 from the germline V gene are SQVTM and ANQGSEA. CDR3 sequence: CSVGTGLNYGYTF. CDR3 nucleotides: TGCAGCGTGGGGACAGGCCTTAACTATGGCTACACCTTC.

The table lists this clonotype with many counts. The chain uses TRBV28 and TRBJ2-7; perhaps TRBD1 as D (5 bases). This CDR3 region has 14 residues. The V gene's germline CDR1 is MDHEN and CDR2 SYDVKM. The V and J ends lost 5 bases and 0 bases respectively, with 11 bases between them. CDR3 sequence reads: CASSPPTVSYEQYV. The CDR3 nucleotides read TGTGCCAGCAGTCCTCCGACAGTCTCCTACGAGCAGTACGTC.

The chain joins TRBV7-3 to TRBJ1-6; TRBD1 might be the D (5 bases). Trimming shortened V by 0 bases and J by 9 bases, and 12 bases separated the two germline ends. The CDR3 is 15 residues long. The germline CDR1 and CDR2 sequences are SGHTA and FQGTGA. The CDR3: CASSLTGGSGSPLHF. The CDR3 DNA is TGTGCCAGCAGCTTAACTGGGGGGTCGGGTTCACCCCTCCACTTT.

In this sample, this clonotype turned up a few times. The CDR3 here is CASSLGGFEETQYF. The CDR3 DNA reads as TGTGCCAGCAGCTTAGGGGGCTTTGAAGAGACCCAGTACTTC. The rearrangement uses TRBV7-7 and TRBJ2-5; TRBD1 is a possible D gene (5 bases). The V and J ends lost 1 base and 3 bases respectively, with 9 bases between them. The CDR3 runs to 14 residues. Germline CDR1 is SSHAT and CDR2 is FNYEAQ (reference sequence). Combining the CDR3 with reference TRBV7-7 and TRBJ2-5 gives the whole variable domain GAGVSQSPRYKVTKRGQDVTLRCDPISSHATLYWYQQALGQGPEFLTYFNYEAQPDKSGLPSDRFSAERPEGSISTLTIQRTEQRDSAMYRCASSLGGFEETQYFGPGTRLLVL.

This sequence joins TRBV5-1 and TRBJ2-3; 12 bases are a match to TRBD2. The CDR3 loop spans 16 amino acids. With 4 bases clipped from V and 4 bases from J, the junction kept 7 bases outside the gene matches. Germline lookup yields CDR1 SGHRS and CDR2 YFSETQ. CDR3 in amino acids: CASSPGLAGPADTQYF. The CDR3, as DNA: TGCGCCAGCAGCCCAGGACTAGCGGGGCCCGCAGATACGCAGTATTTT.

V gene TRBV20-1 combines with J gene TRBJ1-1, with TRBD1 as a possible D gene (5 bases). V gave up 7 bases and J gave up 2 bases, with 8 bases separating them. Germline assignment: CDR1 DFQATT and CDR2 SNEGSKA (reference sequence). There are 11 residues in the CDR3. In nucleotides, the CDR3 is TGCAGTGGACAGTACAACACTGAAGCTTTCTTT. Protein sequence: CSGQYNTEAFF.

This clonotype was seen a few times. This rearrangement joins TRBV5-1 to TRBJ2-5; D is unclear. The CDR3 is 14 residues long. Germline V gene lookup returns CDR1 SGHRS and CDR2 YFSETQ. Trimming removed 3 bases from V and 8 bases from J, with 17 bases in between. The CDR3 sequence: CASSSLPGVGTQYF. The CDR3 nucleotides are TGCGCCAGCAGCTCCCTACCTGGGGTGGGAACCCAGTACTTC.

This clonotype showed up just a few times. The J gene is TRBJ2-4, the V gene TRBV4-1; 13 bases are a match to TRBD2. Trimming cost V 2 bases and J 8 bases; bases outside gene matches: 6. Germline loops: CDR1 MGHRA, CDR2 YSYEKL. This CDR3 has 16 residues. In nucleotides, the CDR3 is TGCGCCAGCAGCCAAACTAGCGGGGGGGCCAGGGACATTCAGTACTTC. Its translation is CASSQTSGGARDIQYF.

V is TRBV7-9 and J is TRBJ2-7; D is unresolved. V gave up 5 bases and J gave up 3 bases, with 17 bases separating them. Per the germline V gene, CDR1 is SEHNR and CDR2 is FQNEAQ (reference sequence). This CDR3 has 15 residues. This chain's CDR3 is CASSPSLAPHYEQYF. CDR3 in DNA: TGTGCCAGCAGCCCCTCACTGGCCCCTCACTACGAGCAGTACTTC.

This clonotype was found many times. The V call is TRBV30, the J call TRBJ1-3; 7 nucleotides line up with TRBD1. This CDR3 has 20 residues. The trim removed 0 bases at V and 0 bases at J, leaving 17 bases unmatched. CDR1 and CDR2 (germline): GTSNPN, SVGIG (reference sequence). CDR3 sequence (DNA): TGTGCCTGGAGTGTACGTAGGGACAGTCGGAGATCAACCTCTGGAAACACCATATATTTT. Translation: CAWSVRRDSRRSTSGNTIYF.